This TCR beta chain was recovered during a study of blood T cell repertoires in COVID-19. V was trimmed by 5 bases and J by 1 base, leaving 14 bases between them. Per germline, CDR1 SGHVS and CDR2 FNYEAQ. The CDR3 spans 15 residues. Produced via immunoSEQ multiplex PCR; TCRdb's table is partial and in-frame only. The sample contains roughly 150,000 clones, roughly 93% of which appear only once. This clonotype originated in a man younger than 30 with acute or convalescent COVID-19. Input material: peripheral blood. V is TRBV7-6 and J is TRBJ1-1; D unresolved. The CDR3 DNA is TGTGCCAGCAGCCCGTTCCCACGGGGGAACACTGAAGCTTTCTTT. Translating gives CASSPFPRGNTEAFF. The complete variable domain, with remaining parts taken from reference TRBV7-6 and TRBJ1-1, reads GAGVSQSPRYKVTKRGQDVALRCDPISGHVSLYWYRQALGQGPEFLTYFNYEAQQDKSGLPNDRFSAERPEGSISTLTIQRTEQRDSAMYRCASSPFPRGNTEAFFGQGTRLTVV.